Listed below are T cell receptor beta chains from one sample, sequenced in a study of blood T cell repertoires in COVID-19. Data came from immunoSEQ multiplex PCR; TCRdb stores just in-frame clones and leaves some out. The repertoire consists of tens of thousands of clones, with 81% occurring once and the leading ten covering less than 6%. Sequencing used peripheral blood. The source of these receptors is a man of 80 years or more with COVID-19, enrolled during active disease. CDR3s include the opening cysteine and the closing phenylalanine or tryptophan. Each record gives: J gene, V gene, CDR3 protein.

j_call: TRBJ2-5; v_call: TRBV30; cdr3_aa: CAWNSGRAQETQYF
j_call: TRBJ1-4; v_call: TRBV3-1/TRBV3-2; cdr3_aa: CASSLQGSGEKLFF
j_call: TRBJ1-1; v_call: TRBV19; cdr3_aa: CASSIVGVGAFF
j_call: TRBJ2-7; v_call: TRBV9; cdr3_aa: CASSTRTSGGEQYF
j_call: TRBJ2-1; v_call: TRBV2; cdr3_aa: CASSLAGNNEQFF
j_call: TRBJ2-7; v_call: TRBV6-2/TRBV6-3; cdr3_aa: CASSYGPNVEGYEQYF
j_call: TRBJ1-1; v_call: TRBV9; cdr3_aa: CASSVAGGVGRTEAFF
j_call: TRBJ1-1; v_call: TRBV5-6; cdr3_aa: CASSLVFTAGVAEAFF
j_call: TRBJ2-7; v_call: TRBV3-1/TRBV3-2; cdr3_aa: CASSRRPSGGVNEQYF
j_call: TRBJ1-1; v_call: TRBV19; cdr3_aa: CASSIRDREAFF
j_call: TRBJ2-5; v_call: TRBV6-2/TRBV6-3; cdr3_aa: CASSFFPGNQETQYF
j_call: TRBJ2-5; v_call: TRBV12-3/TRBV12-4; cdr3_aa: CASTPGGEETQYF
j_call: TRBJ2-5; v_call: TRBV18; cdr3_aa: CASSPGQGTTQYF
j_call: TRBJ1-1; v_call: TRBV7-3; cdr3_aa: CASIIGQGGTEAFF
j_call: TRBJ2-3; v_call: TRBV5-6; cdr3_aa: CASSIAPGQGTDTQYF
j_call: TRBJ2-5; v_call: TRBV19; cdr3_aa: CASSKGQGRQETQYF
j_call: TRBJ1-1; v_call: TRBV30; cdr3_aa: CAWSPGTEAFF
j_call: TRBJ2-7; v_call: TRBV7-2; cdr3_aa: CASSRDLNYEQYF
j_call: TRBJ1-2; v_call: TRBV18; cdr3_aa: CASSRGQGGGYTF
j_call: TRBJ1-1; v_call: TRBV6-5; cdr3_aa: CASSYSRQGTTEAFF
j_call: TRBJ2-5; v_call: TRBV7-9; cdr3_aa: CASSLGGLAGYQETQYF
j_call: TRBJ1-1; v_call: TRBV10-3; cdr3_aa: CATQDSPQTAFF
j_call: TRBJ1-3; v_call: TRBV3-1/TRBV3-2; cdr3_aa: CASSQDWGRAGNTIYF
j_call: TRBJ1-4; v_call: TRBV6-1; cdr3_aa: CASSEPNTNEKLFF
j_call: TRBJ1-4; v_call: TRBV3-1/TRBV3-2; cdr3_aa: CASSQVTGKLFF
j_call: TRBJ1-1; v_call: TRBV11-2; cdr3_aa: CASSLRQTMNTEAFF
j_call: TRBJ2-5; v_call: TRBV5-1; cdr3_aa: CASSADRRETQYF
j_call: TRBJ2-1; v_call: TRBV2; cdr3_aa: CASRDGQGAYNEQFF
j_call: TRBJ2-7; v_call: TRBV6-5; cdr3_aa: CASEEYLSNEQYF
j_call: TRBJ2-6; v_call: TRBV9; cdr3_aa: CARSLPGGANVLTF
j_call: TRBJ1-3; v_call: TRBV6-5; cdr3_aa: CASSYSWRAGNTIYF
j_call: TRBJ2-1; v_call: TRBV27; cdr3_aa: CASNTGVNNEQFF
j_call: TRBJ2-5; v_call: TRBV18; cdr3_aa: CASSRPLAGAGETQYF
j_call: TRBJ1-2; v_call: TRBV11-2; cdr3_aa: CASSLAGPYGYTF
j_call: TRBJ2-2; v_call: TRBV29-1; cdr3_aa: CSVASGDGELFF
j_call: TRBJ1-1; v_call: TRBV6-6; cdr3_aa: CASTPRGQSNTEAFF
j_call: TRBJ1-3; v_call: TRBV11-3; cdr3_aa: CASSRGNPLSGNTIYF
j_call: TRBJ2-1; v_call: TRBV7-2; cdr3_aa: CASSLFGTSDSEQFF
j_call: TRBJ1-1; v_call: TRBV30; cdr3_aa: CAWSETGGANTEAFF
j_call: TRBJ1-1; v_call: TRBV6-2/TRBV6-3; cdr3_aa: CASSYSPNRGGRDTEAFF
j_call: TRBJ1-2; v_call: TRBV11-2; cdr3_aa: CASSFFPTGDNYGYTF
j_call: TRBJ2-7; v_call: TRBV7-2; cdr3_aa: CASSFQTSGRSLYYEQYF